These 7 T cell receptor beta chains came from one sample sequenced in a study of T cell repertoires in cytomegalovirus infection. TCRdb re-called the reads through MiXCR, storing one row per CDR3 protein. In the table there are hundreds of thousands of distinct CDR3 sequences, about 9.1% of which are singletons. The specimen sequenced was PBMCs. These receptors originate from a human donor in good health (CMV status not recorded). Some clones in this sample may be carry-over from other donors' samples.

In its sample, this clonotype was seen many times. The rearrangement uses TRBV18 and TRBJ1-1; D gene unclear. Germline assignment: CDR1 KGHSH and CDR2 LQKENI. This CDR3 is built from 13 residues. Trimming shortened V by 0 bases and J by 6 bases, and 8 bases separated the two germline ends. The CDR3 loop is CASSPPGTPEAFF. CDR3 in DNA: TGTGCCAGCTCACCACCAGGTACCCCTGAAGCTTTCTTT.

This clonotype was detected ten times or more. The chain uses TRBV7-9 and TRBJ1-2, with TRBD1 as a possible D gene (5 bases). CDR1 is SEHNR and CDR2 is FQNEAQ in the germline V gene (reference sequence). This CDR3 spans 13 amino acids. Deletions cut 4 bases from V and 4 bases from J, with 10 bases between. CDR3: CASSYDSFYGYTF. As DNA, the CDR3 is TGTGCCAGCAGCTACGACAGTTTCTATGGCTACACCTTC.

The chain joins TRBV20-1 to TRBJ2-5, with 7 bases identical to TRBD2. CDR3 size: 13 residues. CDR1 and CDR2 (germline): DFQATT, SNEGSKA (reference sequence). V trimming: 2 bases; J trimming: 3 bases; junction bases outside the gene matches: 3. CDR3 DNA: TGCAGTGCTAGATGGGGGGGAGAAGAGACCCAGTACTTC. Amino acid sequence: CSARWGGEETQYF.

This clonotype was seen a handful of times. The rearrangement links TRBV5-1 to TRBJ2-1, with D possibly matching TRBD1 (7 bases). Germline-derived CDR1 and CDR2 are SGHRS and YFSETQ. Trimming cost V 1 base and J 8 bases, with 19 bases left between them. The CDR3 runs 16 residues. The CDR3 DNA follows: TGCGCCAGCAGCTTGACAGGGGAGGCCTGGGTCGATGAGCAGTTCTTC. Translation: CASSLTGEAWVDEQFF.

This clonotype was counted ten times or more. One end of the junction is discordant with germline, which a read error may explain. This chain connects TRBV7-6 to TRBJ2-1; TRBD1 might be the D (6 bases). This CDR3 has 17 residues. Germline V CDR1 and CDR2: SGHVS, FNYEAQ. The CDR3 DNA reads TGTGCCAGCAGCTTTACAGGGAGCCTTAGCTCCGACAATGAGCAGTTCTTC. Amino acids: CASSFTGSLSSDNEQFF.

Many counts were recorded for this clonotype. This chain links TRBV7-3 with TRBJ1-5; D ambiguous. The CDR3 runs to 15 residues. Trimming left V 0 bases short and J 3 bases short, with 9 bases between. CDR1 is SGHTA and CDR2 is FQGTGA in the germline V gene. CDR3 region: CASSLTRESNQPQHF. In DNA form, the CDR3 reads TGTGCCAGCAGCTTAACGAGGGAGTCCAATCAGCCCCAGCATTTT.

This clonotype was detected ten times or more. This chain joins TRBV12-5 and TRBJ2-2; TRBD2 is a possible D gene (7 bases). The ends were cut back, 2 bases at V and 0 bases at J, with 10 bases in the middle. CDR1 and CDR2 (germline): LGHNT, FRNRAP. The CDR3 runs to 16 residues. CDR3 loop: CASGLKGGANTGELFF. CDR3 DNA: TGTGCTAGTGGTTTGAAGGGGGGGGCGAACACCGGGGAGCTGTTTTTT.